This T cell receptor (beta chain) was documented in a study of OX40 agonist ivuxolimab in advanced cancers. Whole-study context: Every 2 weeks, ivuxolimab was infused into the patients intravenously at between 0.01 and 10 mg/kg. People in dose escalation had one of these cancers: hepatocellular carcinoma, melanoma, renal cell or head and neck cancer. At about 82% male, the cohort had a mean age of 60 years, ranging from roughly 20 to 90.

Clones were sequenced by immunoSEQ multiplex PCR, and TCRdb holds only the in-frame ones, with some missing. The sample holds fewer than 65,000 clones, about 90% seen once. Germline V CDR1 and CDR2: MNHNY, SVGAGI (reference sequence). Trimming took off 6 bases at V and 3 bases at J, with 9 bases between the two ends. The CDR3 is 14 amino acids. This receptor was taken from an adult with an advanced solid tumor such as melanoma, head and neck, liver or kidney cancer. The sequenced sample was CD4+ or CD8+ T cells sorted from blood, obtained in a trial of the OX40 agonist ivuxolimab. J is TRBJ1-6 and V is TRBV6-6, with TRBD1 as a possible D gene (5 bases). CDR3 sequence (DNA): TGTGCCAGCAGCCGGGACGGCTATAATTCACCCCTCCACTTT. Its translation is CASSRDGYNSPLHF.